Detailed here is one TCR beta chain. In the authors' methods: The assay estimated nucleated cells by amplifying reference gene primers. Using immunoSEQ multiplex PCR, the repertoire was profiled, and TCRdb retains in-frame clones only, with some absent. V and J calls and clone size follow that table, whereas D and trimming were derived from the DNA. The sample records around 47,000 clones, more than 75% being singletons. This CDR3 contains 14 residues. After removal of 7 bases from V and 7 bases from J, the junction contained 5 bases not matched to a gene. Germline lookup yields CDR1 KGHDR and CDR2 SFDVKD. This specimen belongs to a study of blood T cell repertoires in COVID-19. Study-wide context: Samples of COVID-19 (acute and convalescent) were obtained from the United States, Italy and Spain. PBMCs, B-cell-depleted T cells, or T cells provided the cDNA or gDNA that made up the material.

The sample taken for sequencing was peripheral blood. This chain connects TRBV24-1 to TRBJ2-2; 10 nucleotides align to TRBD1. This TCR was sampled from a man in his fifties with active COVID-19. CDR3 nucleotide sequence: TGTGCCACCAGAGGACAGGGGGAATTCGGGGAGCTGTTTTTT. It translates to CATRGQGEFGELFF.